This T cell receptor (beta chain) was sequenced during a study of regulatory T cells in long-lasting Graves disease. The time point denotes: newly diagnosed GD, antithyroid drugs for less than 3 months. From PBMCs, RNA was extracted and then used to make the TCR library. V lost 6 bases, J lost 4 bases, and 15 bases lay in between. This CDR3 is built from 14 residues. The germline CDR1 and CDR2 sequences are MDHEN and SYDVKM. Through Arm-PCR of CDR3 regions and iRepertoire HTBI primers, TCR beta libraries were built. TCRdb fed the multiplex PCR reads into MiXCR, producing one record per CDR3 protein. Here the sample spans about 430,000 distinct CDR3 sequences, around 16% being singletons. The sample holds many counts of this clonotype. A further study also used this sample, focusing on T cells in Graves' hyperthyroidism and ophthalmopathy.

The receptor was derived from a woman aged 40 to 50 with Graves disease. This chain uses TRBV28 with TRBJ2-5, with D unclear. Source: peripheral blood mononuclear cells (PBMCs), taken at new diagnosis, from a patient treated with antithyroid drugs. The CDR3 spells CASRYSVGRETQYF. For the CDR3, the DNA is TGTGCCAGCAGATATAGTGTGGGTCGAGAGACCCAGTACTTC.